Listed here are 24 T cell receptor beta chains from one sample, sequenced in a study of T cell repertoires in cytomegalovirus infection. TCRdb re-analysed the reads in MiXCR, keeping a single row per CDR3 protein. The table has approximately 74,000 distinct CDR3 sequences, 35% to 50% seen once. These receptors have no identified antigens. The sample in question was CD8+ T cells from cultured PBMCs, obtained from culture after CMV antigen stimulation. These TCRs come from a human donor in good health (CMV status not recorded). Some clones in this sample may be carry-over from other donors' samples.

This clonotype was seen more than once but under ten times. The rearrangement uses TRBV7-8 and TRBJ1-5; no clear D gene. The CDR3 loop spans 16 amino acids. Germline CDR1 is SGHVS and CDR2 is FQNEAQ. Trimming stripped 5 bases from V and 6 bases from J, with 20 bases between. The CDR3 DNA reads as TGTGCCAGCAGCCCCAGGAAGGGAGGATGTTGTCAGCCCCAGCATTTT. Translating it yields CASSPRKGGCCQPQHF.

This clonotype was observed a handful of times. The chain links TRBV7-8 to TRBJ1-1, with TRBD1 identical over 7 bases. The CDR3 consists of 15 residues. Germline V lookup: CDR1 SGHVS, CDR2 FQNEAQ. V shed 5 bases and J 7 bases; nucleotides not matched to a gene: 13. The CDR3 region is CASSQNPGTDIEAFF. The CDR3 DNA sequence: TGTGCCAGCAGCCAAAACCCCGGGACAGATATTGAAGCTTTCTTT.

This clonotype has only a few counts. The J gene is TRBJ2-6, the V gene TRBV5-8, with D hard to call. V gave up 5 bases and J gave up 6 bases, with 6 bases separating them. Germline assignment: CDR1 SGHTS and CDR2 YDEGEE. The CDR3 runs to 12 residues. CDR3 sequence: CASSLEANVLTF. CDR3 nucleotide sequence: TGTGCCAGCAGTCTCGAGGCCAACGTCCTGACTTTC.

The chain recombines TRBV2 with TRBJ2-3; tentative D call: TRBD2 (5 bases). The length of the CDR3 is 14 residues. Germline V gene data show CDR1 as SNHLY and CDR2 as FYNNEI. Trimming took off 6 bases at V and 2 bases at J, with 12 bases between the two ends. CDR3 DNA: TGTGCCAGCAGGGACTGGGAGTACACAGATACGCAGTATTTT. Translated, it gives CASRDWEYTDTQYF.

The V call is TRBV28, the J call TRBJ1-5; D might be TRBD1 (5 bases). The germline V and J ends were trimmed by 2 bases and 7 bases, with 15 bases remaining between them. The CDR3 loop spans 15 amino acids. Germline assignment: CDR1 MDHEN and CDR2 SYDVKM. For the CDR3, the DNA is TGTGCCAGCAGTTTACGGGCGGGGGTTGGACAGCCCCAGCATTTT. Its protein product is CASSLRAGVGQPQHF.

The chain uses TRBV27 and TRBJ1-6, with 12 bases that match TRBD1. V gave up 0 bases and J gave up 10 bases; unmatched junction bases: 10. This CDR3 has 18 amino acids. The germline V gene has CDR1 MNHEY and CDR2 SMNVEV (reference sequence). In nucleotides, the CDR3 is TGTGCCAGCAGTTTATCCCCGGGACAGGGGGCAAACTGGTCACCCCTCCACTTT. Protein sequence: CASSLSPGQGANWSPLHF.

V usage is TRBV7-3 and J usage is TRBJ1-5; a weak D match, TRBD1 (6 bases). The CDR3 runs to 16 residues. V was clipped by 2 bases and J by 4 bases, with 15 bases between them. Germline V lookup: CDR1 SGHTA, CDR2 FQGTGA. CDR3 coding DNA: TGTGCCAGCAGCTTAGACGGGACAAGCCCGAATCAGCCCCAGCATTTT. The encoded protein is CASSLDGTSPNQPQHF.

The V call is TRBV2, the J call TRBJ1-3; D not resolved. V was pared by 1 base and J by 0 bases, with 13 bases between. Per germline, CDR1 SNHLY and CDR2 FYNNEI. This CDR3 contains 17 residues. DNA for the CDR3: TGTGCCAGCAGTGAAGACGTTTGGCCCGACTCTGGAAACACCATATATTTT. It yields the protein CASSEDVWPDSGNTIYF.

This clonotype was counted only a few times. The V gene is TRBV6-6, the J gene TRBJ1-6, with 8 bases identical to TRBD1. The trim removed 7 bases at V and 17 bases at J, leaving 4 bases unmatched. The CDR3 contains 10 residues. CDR1 and CDR2 (germline): MNHNY, SVGAGI (reference sequence). The CDR3, as DNA: TGTGCCAGCATCGCGGACAGGGTCCACTTT. This codes for CASIADRVHF.

The sample holds a few counts of this clonotype. J is TRBJ2-1 and V is TRBV7-2; D remains unclear. Trimming took 5 bases from V and 1 from J, leaving 9 bases between them. From germline, CDR1 is SGHTA and CDR2 FQGNSA. This CDR3 has 14 residues. CDR3 bases: TGTGCCAGCAGCCTCGTGAATTCCTACAATGAGCAGTTCTTC. Encoded protein: CASSLVNSYNEQFF.

This clonotype was found a few times. This chain links TRBV6-5 with TRBJ2-2; D unclear. Between the trimmed V and J ends, which lost 6 bases and 4 bases, there was a span of 15 bases. The CDR3 covers 15 residues. The germline V gene encodes CDR1 MNHEY and CDR2 SVGAGI. The CDR3 spells CASRFRMFPTGELFF. The CDR3 DNA reads as TGTGCCAGCAGATTTCGGATGTTTCCCACCGGGGAGCTGTTTTTT.

This clonotype came up a few times. V is TRBV6-2 or TRBV6-3 and J is TRBJ2-7; 9 bases are a match to TRBD1. V shed 4 bases, J shed 2 bases, and the junction held 6 bases outside the gene matches. Germline V CDR1 and CDR2: MNHEY, SVGEGT. There are 15 residues in the CDR3. The CDR3 nucleotides are TGTGCCAGCAGTTCTTGGACAGGGGCGACCTACGAGCAGTACTTC. Residues: CASSSWTGATYEQYF.

This clonotype was seen at least ten times. V gene TRBV4-1 combines with J gene TRBJ1-1; no firm D call. V was shortened by 1 base and J by 7 bases, with 19 bases between the two germline ends. The germline V gene encodes CDR1 MGHRA and CDR2 YSYEKL. CDR3 size: 16 residues. Here the CDR3 reads CASSQALETVGNEAFF. The CDR3, as DNA: TGCGCCAGCAGCCAAGCCCTAGAAACAGTCGGGAATGAAGCTTTCTTT.

The chain carries TRBV7-6 and TRBJ2-5; TRBD1 is a possible D gene (5 bases). Germline-derived CDR1 and CDR2 are SGHVS and FNYEAQ. The germline V and J ends were trimmed by 0 bases and 5 bases, with 13 bases remaining between them. CDR3 size: 15 residues. The CDR3 nucleotides are TGTGCCAGCAGCTTAGCGGCAGGGCGCCCGGAGACCCAGTACTTC. Residues: CASSLAAGRPETQYF.

This clonotype appeared a few times. This chain connects TRBV12-3 or TRBV12-4 to TRBJ2-1, with D perhaps matching TRBD2 (7 bases). The CDR3 is made up of 16 amino acids. V shed 8 bases and J shed 7 bases, with 24 bases lying between them. The chain's CDR3 is CASRGSGGGPFNEQFF. The CDR3 DNA reads TGTGCCAGCCGGGGGTCGGGCGGGGGCCCTTTTAATGAGCAGTTCTTC.

CDR3 coding DNA: TGTGCCAGCAGCTCCTCGGAGGGGCTCACCTACGAGCAGTACTTC. Its protein product is CASSSSEGLTYEQYF. The chain employs TRBV7-6 and TRBJ2-7, with D perhaps TRBD2 (6 bases). The CDR3 runs 15 residues. The germline V and J ends were trimmed by 4 bases and 2 bases, with 15 bases remaining between them. Germline V gene lookup returns CDR1 SGHVS and CDR2 FNYEAQ.

The chain links TRBV4-2 to TRBJ2-1; no clear D gene. Per germline, CDR1 LGHNA and CDR2 YNFKEQ. V dropped 0 bases and J dropped 5 bases, with 8 bases sitting between them. The CDR3 is 14 residues long. The CDR3 loop reads CASSQEGLDNEQFF. As DNA, the CDR3 is TGTGCCAGCAGCCAAGAAGGGCTAGACAATGAGCAGTTCTTC.

J is TRBJ2-1 and V is TRBV7-2; D is possibly TRBD2 (6 bases). V lost 4 bases and J lost 5, with 24 bases in between. Germline assignment: CDR1 SGHTA and CDR2 FQGNSA. This CDR3 spans 18 amino acids. The CDR3 DNA is TGTGCCAGCAGCTCCCCGGGGGTGCGCGGGGCATTCGACAATGAGCAGTTCTTC. Protein sequence: CASSSPGVRGAFDNEQFF.

The CDR3 loop is CASSPGTATNEKLFF. In DNA form, the CDR3 reads TGTGCCAGCAGTCCGGGGACGGCAACTAATGAAAAACTGTTTTTT. This chain links TRBV27 with TRBJ1-4, with D perhaps matching TRBD1 (5 bases). V was clipped by 5 bases and J by 0 bases, with 10 bases between them. This CDR3 has 15 amino acids. Per the germline V gene, CDR1 is MNHEY and CDR2 is SMNVEV (reference sequence).

This clonotype occurred many times. The chain has TRBV7-2 and TRBJ2-1; TRBD2 matches 9 bases. The ends lost 1 base at V and 4 bases at J; junction bases unmatched: 5. The germline CDR1 and CDR2 sequences are SGHTA and FQGNSA. CDR3 size: 16 residues. The CDR3 region is CASSLGSGGLYNEQFF. Written as DNA, the CDR3 is TGTGCCAGCAGCTTAGGAAGCGGGGGGCTTTACAATGAGCAGTTCTTC. The variable domain in full, completed from reference TRBV7-2 and TRBJ2-1, reads GAGVSQSPSNKVTEKGKDVELRCDPISGHTALYWYRQSLGQGLEFLIYFQGNSAPDKSGLPSDRFSAERTGGSVSTLTIQRTQQEDSAVYLCASSLGSGGLYNEQFFGPGTRLTVL.

V is TRBV7-2 and J is TRBJ2-1; 9 nucleotides match TRBD1. This CDR3 has 15 amino acids. V trimming: 5 bases; J trimming: 1 base; junction bases outside the gene matches: 3. The V gene's germline CDR1 is SGHTA and CDR2 FQGNSA. The CDR3 DNA follows: TGTGCCAGCAGCCGGACAGGGGAATCCTACAATGAGCAGTTCTTC. The encoded protein is CASSRTGESYNEQFF.

This chain links TRBV6-1 with TRBJ1-2; D is perhaps TRBD1 (6 bases). The CDR3 is 15 amino acids. Germline values: CDR1 MNHNS, CDR2 SASEGT. V lost 6 bases and J 5 bases, leaving 19 bases between the germline ends. The CDR3 sequence: CASSPAKGGGYGYTF. CDR3 sequence (DNA): TGTGCCAGCAGCCCTGCAAAGGGGGGGGGTTATGGCTACACCTTC.

The V call is TRBV6-5, the J call TRBJ2-5; 11 nucleotides match TRBD1. Germline values: CDR1 MNHEY, CDR2 SVGAGI. Trimming cost V 6 bases and J 5 bases; bases outside gene matches: 8. There are 15 residues in the CDR3. The CDR3 sequence is CASRHGQGASETQYF. The DNA for the CDR3 is TGTGCCAGCAGACACGGACAGGGGGCGAGTGAGACCCAGTACTTC.

CDR3 in DNA: TGTGCCAGCAGCGATTTGGGACATGCCGACTATGGCTACACCTTC. As protein: CASSDLGHADYGYTF. The genes are TRBV7-6 and TRBJ1-2; TRBD1 might be the D (6 bases). This CDR3 region has 15 residues. Germline-derived CDR1 and CDR2 are SGHVS and FNYEAQ. Deletions cut 5 bases from V and 3 bases from J, with 16 bases between.